The clone carrying this TCR beta chain has just one count. The source of the sample is a study of blood T cell repertoires in COVID-19. Germline trimming cut 6 bases from V and 0 bases from J; bases unmatched to any gene: 6. The CDR3 runs to 15 residues. In germline, CDR1 is SGHAT, CDR2 FQDESV (reference sequence). Repertoires were generated with immunoSEQ multiplex PCR, while TCRdb's copy carries only in-frame clones and drops some. The sample holds 90,000 or so clones, 65% to 90% seen once. Sequencing was done on a sample of peripheral blood. This clonotype was obtained from a man aged 55 to 70 with acute or convalescent COVID-19. This rearrangement joins TRBV11-1 to TRBJ2-7; 9 bases line up with TRBD2. The CDR3 sequence: CASSHIAGASYEQYF. CDR3 sequence (DNA): TGTGCCAGCAGTCATATAGCGGGGGCCTCCTACGAGCAGTACTTC.